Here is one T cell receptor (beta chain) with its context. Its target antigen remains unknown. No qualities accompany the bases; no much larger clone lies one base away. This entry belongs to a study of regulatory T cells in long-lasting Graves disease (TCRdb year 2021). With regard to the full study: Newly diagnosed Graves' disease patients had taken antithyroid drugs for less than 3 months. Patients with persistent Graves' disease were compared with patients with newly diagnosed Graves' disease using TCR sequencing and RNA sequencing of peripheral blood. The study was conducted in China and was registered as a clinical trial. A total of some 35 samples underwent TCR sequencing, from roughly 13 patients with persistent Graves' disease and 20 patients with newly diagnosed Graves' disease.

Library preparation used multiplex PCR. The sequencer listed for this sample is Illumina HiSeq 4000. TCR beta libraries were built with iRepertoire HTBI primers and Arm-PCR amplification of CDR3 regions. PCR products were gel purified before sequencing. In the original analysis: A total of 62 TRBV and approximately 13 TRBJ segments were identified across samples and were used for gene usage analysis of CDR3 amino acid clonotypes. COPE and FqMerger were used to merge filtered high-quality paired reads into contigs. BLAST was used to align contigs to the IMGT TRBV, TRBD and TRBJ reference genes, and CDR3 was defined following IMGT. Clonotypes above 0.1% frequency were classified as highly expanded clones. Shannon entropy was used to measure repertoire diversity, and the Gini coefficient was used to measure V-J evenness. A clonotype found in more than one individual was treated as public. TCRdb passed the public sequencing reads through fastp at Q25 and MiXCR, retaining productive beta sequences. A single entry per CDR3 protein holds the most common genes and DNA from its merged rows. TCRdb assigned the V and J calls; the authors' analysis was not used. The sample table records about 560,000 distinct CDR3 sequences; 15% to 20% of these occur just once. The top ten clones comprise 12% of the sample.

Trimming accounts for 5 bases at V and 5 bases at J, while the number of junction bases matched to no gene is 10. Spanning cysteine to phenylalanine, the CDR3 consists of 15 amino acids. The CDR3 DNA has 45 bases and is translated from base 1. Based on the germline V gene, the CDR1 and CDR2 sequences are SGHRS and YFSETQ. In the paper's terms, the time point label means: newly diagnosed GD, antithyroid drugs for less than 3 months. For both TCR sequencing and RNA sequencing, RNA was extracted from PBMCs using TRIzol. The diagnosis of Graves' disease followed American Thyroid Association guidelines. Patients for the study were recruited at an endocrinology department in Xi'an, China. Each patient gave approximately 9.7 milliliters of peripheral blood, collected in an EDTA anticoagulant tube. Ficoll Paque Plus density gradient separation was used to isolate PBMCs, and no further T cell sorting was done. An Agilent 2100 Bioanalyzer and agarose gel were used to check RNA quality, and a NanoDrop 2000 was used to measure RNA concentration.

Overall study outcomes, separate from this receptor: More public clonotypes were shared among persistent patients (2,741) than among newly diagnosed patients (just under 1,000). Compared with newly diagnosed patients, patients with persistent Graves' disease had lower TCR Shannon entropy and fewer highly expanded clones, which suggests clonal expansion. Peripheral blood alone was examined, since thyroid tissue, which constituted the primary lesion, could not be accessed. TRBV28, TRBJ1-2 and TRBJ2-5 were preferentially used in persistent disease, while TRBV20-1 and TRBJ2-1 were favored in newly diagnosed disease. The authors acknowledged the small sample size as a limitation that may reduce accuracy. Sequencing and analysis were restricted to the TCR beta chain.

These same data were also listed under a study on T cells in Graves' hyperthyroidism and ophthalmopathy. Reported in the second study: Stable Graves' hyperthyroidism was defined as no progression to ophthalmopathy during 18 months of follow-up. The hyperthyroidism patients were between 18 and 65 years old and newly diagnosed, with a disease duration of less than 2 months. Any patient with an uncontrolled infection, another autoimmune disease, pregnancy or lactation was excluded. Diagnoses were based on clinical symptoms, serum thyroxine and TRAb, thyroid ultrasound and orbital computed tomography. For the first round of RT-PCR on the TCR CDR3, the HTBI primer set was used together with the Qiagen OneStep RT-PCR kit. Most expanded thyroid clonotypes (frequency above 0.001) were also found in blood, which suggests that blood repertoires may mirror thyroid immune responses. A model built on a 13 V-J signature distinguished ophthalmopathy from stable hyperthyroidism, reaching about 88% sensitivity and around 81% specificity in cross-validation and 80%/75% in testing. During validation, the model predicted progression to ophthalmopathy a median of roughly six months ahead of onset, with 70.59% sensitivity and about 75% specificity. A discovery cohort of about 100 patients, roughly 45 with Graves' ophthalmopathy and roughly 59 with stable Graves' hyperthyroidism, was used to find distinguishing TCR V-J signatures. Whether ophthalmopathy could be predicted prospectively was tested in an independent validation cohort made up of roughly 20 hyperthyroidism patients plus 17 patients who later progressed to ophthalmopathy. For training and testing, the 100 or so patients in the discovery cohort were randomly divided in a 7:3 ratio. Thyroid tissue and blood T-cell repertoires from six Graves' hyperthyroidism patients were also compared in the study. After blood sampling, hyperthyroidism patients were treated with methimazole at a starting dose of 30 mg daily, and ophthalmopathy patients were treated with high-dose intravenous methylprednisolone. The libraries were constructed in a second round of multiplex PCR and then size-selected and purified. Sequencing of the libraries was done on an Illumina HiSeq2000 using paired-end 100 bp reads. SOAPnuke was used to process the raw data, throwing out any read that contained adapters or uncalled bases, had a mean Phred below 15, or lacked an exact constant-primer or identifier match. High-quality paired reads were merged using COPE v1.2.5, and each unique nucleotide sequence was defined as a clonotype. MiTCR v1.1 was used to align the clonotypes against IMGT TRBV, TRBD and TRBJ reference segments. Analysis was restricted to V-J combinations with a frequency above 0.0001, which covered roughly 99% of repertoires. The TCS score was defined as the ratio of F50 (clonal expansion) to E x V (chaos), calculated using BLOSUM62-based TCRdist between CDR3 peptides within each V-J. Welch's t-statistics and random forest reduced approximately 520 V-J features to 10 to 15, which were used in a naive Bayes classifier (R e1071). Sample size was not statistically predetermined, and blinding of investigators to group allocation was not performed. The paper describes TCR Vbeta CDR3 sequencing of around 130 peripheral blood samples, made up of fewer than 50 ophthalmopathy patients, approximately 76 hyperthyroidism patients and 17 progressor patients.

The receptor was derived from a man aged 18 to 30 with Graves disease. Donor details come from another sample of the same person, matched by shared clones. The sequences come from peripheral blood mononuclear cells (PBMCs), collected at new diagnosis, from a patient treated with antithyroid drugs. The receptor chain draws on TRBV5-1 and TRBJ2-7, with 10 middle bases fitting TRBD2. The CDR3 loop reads CASRAAPLAGDEQYF. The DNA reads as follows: TGCGCCAGCAGGGCAGCGCCTCTAGCGGGAGACGAGCAGTACTTC.